This T cell receptor (beta chain) was obtained from a study of T cells in tuberculosis. With regard to this clone: Its antigen is not known.

Method: immunoSEQ multiplex PCR; TCRdb's copy keeps in-frame clones and lacks some. The sample records about 36,000 clones, 93% being singletons. Study results and caveats: GMM-specific TCRs were nearer to active tuberculosis alpha repertoires, suggesting expansion.

This CDR3 spans 14 amino acids. The germline CDR1 and CDR2 sequences are SGDLS and YYNGEE. Trimming stripped 3 bases from V and 1 base from J, with 10 bases between. The rearrangement joins TRBV9 to TRBJ1-2; D call uncertain. The source is a donor between 10 and 35 years old with latent tuberculosis or without tuberculosis infection. The sequenced sample was PBMCs. The DNA of the CDR3 is TGTGCCAGCAGCGACTCCGGGTTTAACTATGGCTACACCTTC. Residues: CASSDSGFNYGYTF.